These 26 T cell receptor beta chains originate from one sample sequenced in a study of T cell changes during pregnancy in multiple sclerosis. TCRdb keeps only in-frame clones here, not all; method: immunoSEQ multiplex PCR. The sample has tens of thousands of clones; less than 95% are singletons. This specimen consisted of CD4+ T cells from peripheral blood mononuclear cells, obtained in the third trimester of pregnancy. These TCRs come from a female donor with multiple sclerosis, enrolled in a pregnancy study.

The V gene is TRBV7-2, the J gene TRBJ1-1; D is unresolved. Trimming removed 0 bases at V and 1 base at J, with 9 bases between. CDR1 is SGHTA and CDR2 is FQGNSA in the germline V gene. This CDR3 is 15 amino acids long. This chain's CDR3 is CASSLARVGNTEAFF. CDR3 DNA sequence: TGTGCCAGCAGCTTAGCGCGCGTTGGGAACACTGAAGCTTTCTTT.

This rearrangement joins TRBV6-1 to TRBJ2-7; no clear D gene. The CDR3 is 14 residues long. Germline CDR1 MNHNS, CDR2 SASEGT. V was cut by 2 bases and J by 1 base, with 9 bases left in between. The CDR3 protein is CASSEQRRSYEQYF. The CDR3 DNA reads TGTGCCAGCAGTGAACAGAGGAGATCCTACGAGCAGTACTTC.

The gene calls are TRBV19 and TRBJ2-1; tentatively, D is TRBD1 (5 bases). Germline V gene sequence: CDR1 LNHDA, CDR2 SQIVND (reference sequence). The V end lost 3 bases, the J end lost 2 bases, and 11 bases lay between the germline ends. The CDR3 consists of 15 residues. DNA for the CDR3: TGTGCCAGTAGTATCTTCAGACAGCCCTACAATGAGCAGTTCTTC. Protein sequence: CASSIFRQPYNEQFF. The full variable domain, completed using reference TRBV19 and TRBJ2-1, is DGGITQSPKYLFRKEGQNVTLSCEQNLNHDAMYWYRQDPGQGLRLIYYSQIVNDFQKGDIAEGYSVSREKKESFPLTVTSAQKNPTAFYLCASSIFRQPYNEQFFGPGTRLTVL.

The V and J genes are TRBV6-1 and TRBJ2-3; 7 nucleotides line up with TRBD2. The junction had 7 bases not matched to a gene; V was cut back by 7 bases and J by 6 bases. Germline-derived CDR1 and CDR2 are MNHNS and SASEGT. The CDR3 length is 13 residues. The chain's CDR3 is CASKEWGGDTQYF. CDR3 nucleotide sequence: TGTGCCAGCAAAGAATGGGGGGGGGATACGCAGTATTTT.

This sequence joins TRBV7-9 and TRBJ2-1, with 7 bases matching TRBD2. Unmatched junction bases numbered 5, after V lost 1 base and J lost 11 bases. The germline V gene has CDR1 SEHNR and CDR2 FQNEAQ (reference sequence). The CDR3 runs to 13 residues. The CDR3 region is CASSLGAGEQQFF. The CDR3 DNA reads as TGTGCCAGCAGCTTAGGTGCGGGGGAACAGCAGTTCTTC. The full variable domain, rest sourced from reference TRBV7-9 and TRBJ2-1, is DTGVSQNPRHKITKRGQNVTFRCDPISEHNRLYWYRQTLGQGPEFLTYFQNEAQLEKSRLLSDRFSAERPKGSFSTLEIQRTEQGDSAMYLCASSLGAGEQQFFGPGTRLTVL.

This clone came up once. CDR3 amino acids: CASSLGGLAGAYEQYF. As DNA, the CDR3 is TGTGCCAGCAGTTTAGGCGGACTAGCGGGAGCCTACGAGCAGTACTTC. The chain joins TRBV27 to TRBJ2-7; 13 bases match TRBD2. With V trimmed by 2 bases and J by 2 bases, 3 bases remained unmatched. The CDR3 consists of 16 residues. The germline gives CDR1 MNHEY, CDR2 SMNVEV (reference sequence).

This chain connects TRBV7-9 to TRBJ2-1; the match to TRBD2 covers 11 bases. After removal of 5 bases from V and 7 bases from J, the junction contained 4 bases not matched to a gene. Per the germline V gene, CDR1 is SEHNR and CDR2 is FQNEAQ (reference sequence). The CDR3 is made up of 14 amino acids. For the CDR3, the DNA is TGTGCCAGCAGCAGACTAGCGGGGCGGAATGAGCAGTTCTTC. Its protein is CASSRLAGRNEQFF.

Note on this clone: Distinct nucleotide sequences in the sample also encode this CDR3. This chain joins TRBV7-3 and TRBJ2-4; D possibly corresponds to TRBD2 (5 bases). Germline CDR1 reads SGHTA; CDR2 reads FQGTGA. V was trimmed by 8 bases and J by 4 bases, leaving 15 bases between them. The CDR3 totals 14 residues. Here the CDR3 DNA reads TGTGCCAGCGGAGGACCGGGGTCGAAAAACATTCAGTACTTC. Protein sequence: CASGGPGSKNIQYF.

The V and J genes are TRBV5-1 and TRBJ1-6; perhaps TRBD1 as D (5 bases). Trimming pared 1 base from V and 14 bases from J, leaving 13 bases between. This CDR3 comprises 13 residues. Germline lookup yields CDR1 SGHRS and CDR2 YFSETQ. The CDR3 DNA is TGCGCCAGCAGCTTGACAGGAGCCAAGACCCTCCACTTT. This sequence encodes CASSLTGAKTLHF.

V usage is TRBV7-5 and J usage is TRBJ2-1; TRBD1, as called in the table, went unchecked against the DNA. TRBV7-5 is a listed pseudogene. The CDR3 contains 11 residues. The CDR3 DNA sequence: TGTGCCAGAGGCCGTTACAATGAGCAGTTCTTC. It translates to CARGRYNEQFF.

V usage is TRBV2 and J usage is TRBJ2-1, with 8 positions matching TRBD2. J gave up 5 bases and V 8 bases, and 8 bases lay outside the gene matches. Germline CDR1 SNHLY, CDR2 FYNNEI. This CDR3 spans 14 amino acids. The CDR3 protein is CASWGGRSNNEQFF. The CDR3 DNA follows: TGTGCCAGCTGGGGCGGGAGGTCGAACAATGAGCAGTTCTTC.

This chain links TRBV2 with TRBJ2-1; 8 nucleotides match TRBD1. V lost 10 bases to trimming and J lost 5 bases; unmatched junction nucleotides: 10. The CDR3 is 14 residues long. Germline V gene lookup returns CDR1 SNHLY and CDR2 FYNNEI. The CDR3 protein is CAMKGTGGHNEQFF. Here the CDR3 DNA reads TGTGCCATGAAGGGGACAGGAGGCCACAATGAGCAGTTCTTC.

This sequence joins TRBV7-2 and TRBJ2-7; 12 bases are shared with TRBD2. The CDR3 is 15 residues long. The ends lost 3 bases at V and 6 bases at J; junction bases unmatched: 6. The V gene's germline CDR1 is SGHTA and CDR2 FQGNSA. CDR3 protein: CASSLTSGRSREQYF. CDR3 sequence (DNA): TGTGCCAGCAGCTTGACTAGCGGGAGATCCCGCGAGCAGTACTTC.

This chain links TRBV5-1 with TRBJ1-3, with D possibly being TRBD1 (5 bases). The length of the CDR3 is 14 residues. In germline, CDR1 is SGHRS, CDR2 YFSETQ. Trimming stripped 0 bases from V and 4 bases from J, with 8 bases between. The CDR3 is CASSLDQGGNTIYF. CDR3 bases: TGCGCCAGCAGCTTGGACCAGGGAGGAAACACCATATATTTT.

The rearrangement joins TRBV7-9 to TRBJ2-7; 7 bases are a match to TRBD2. Germline V CDR1 and CDR2: SEHNR, FQNEAQ (reference sequence). CDR3 length: 18 residues. Trimming removed 0 bases from V and 2 bases from J; junction bases left unmatched: 13. The CDR3 spells CASSLALGRAGPAYEQYF. CDR3 coding DNA: TGTGCCAGCAGCTTAGCGCTCGGCCGAGCGGGACCCGCCTACGAGCAGTACTTC. Complete variable domain (other parts from reference TRBV7-9 and TRBJ2-7): DTGVSQNPRHKITKRGQNVTFRCDPISEHNRLYWYRQTLGQGPEFLTYFQNEAQLEKSRLLSDRFSAERPKGSFSTLEIQRTEQGDSAMYLCASSLALGRAGPAYEQYFGPGTRLTVT.

This clone came up once. The V gene is TRBV6-1, the J gene TRBJ2-2; perhaps TRBD1 as D (5 bases). The V end was cut by 7 bases, the J end by 7 bases, with 19 bases between. Per the germline V gene, CDR1 is MNHNS and CDR2 is SASEGT. The CDR3 is made up of 15 amino acids. The CDR3 nucleotides read TGTGCCAGCACCCTGCGGACATTCGGTGTCGGGGAGCTGTTTTTT. This encodes CASTLRTFGVGELFF.

V is TRBV15 and J is TRBJ1-4, with 10 bases identical to TRBD1. CDR3 size: 18 residues. CDR1 is LNHNV and CDR2 is YYDKDF in the germline V gene (reference sequence). Trimming removed 4 bases from V and 0 bases from J; junction bases left unmatched: 8. CDR3 in DNA: TGTGCCACCAGCACCGGGACAGGGGCTTACTCAACTAATGAAAAACTGTTTTTT. Encoded protein: CATSTGTGAYSTNEKLFF.

The V and J genes are TRBV27 and TRBJ2-7; D unresolved. The V gene's germline CDR1 is MNHEY and CDR2 SMNVEV (reference sequence). The CDR3 covers 14 residues. The V and J ends lost 2 bases and 2 bases respectively, with 10 bases between them. The CDR3 sequence: CASSLNGFAYEQYF. CDR3 coding DNA: TGTGCCAGCAGTTTAAACGGGTTCGCCTACGAGCAGTACTTC.

The J gene is TRBJ1-2, the V gene TRBV29-1, with TRBD1 matching 9 bases. Losses at the gene ends were 3 bases for V and 8 bases for J; bases not matched to a gene: 7. CDR1 and CDR2 (germline): SQVTM, ANQGSEA. This CDR3 is 13 amino acids long. CDR3 amino acids: CSVERQGVGGYTF. The CDR3 nucleotides are TGCAGCGTTGAGCGACAGGGGGTAGGCGGCTACACCTTC. Using reference TRBV29-1 and TRBJ1-2 for the parts outside the CDR3, the full variable domain is SAVISQKPSRDICQRGTSLTIQCQVDSQVTMMFWYRQQPGQSLTLIATANQGSEATYESGFVIDKFPISRPNLTFSTLTVSNMSPEDSSIYLCSVERQGVGGYTFGSGTRLTVV.

V and J are TRBV27 and TRBJ2-2, with TRBD2 as a possible D gene (6 bases). This CDR3 contains 15 residues. The V gene's germline CDR1 is MNHEY and CDR2 SMNVEV (reference sequence). The germline V and J ends were trimmed by 1 base and 7 bases, with 13 bases remaining between them. Here the CDR3 DNA reads TGTGCCAGCAGTTTATTGGCTGGGGGGATCGGGGAGCTGTTTTTT. Encoded protein: CASSLLAGGIGELFF.

As regards this clone: This specimen includes other DNA sequences encoding the same CDR3. The rearrangement uses TRBV18 and TRBJ2-1, with 9 bases identical to TRBD1. V lost 6 bases and J lost 5; bases outside the gene matches: 5. In germline, CDR1 is KGHSH, CDR2 LQKENI. The length of the CDR3 is 14 residues. The DNA for the CDR3 is TGTGCCAGCTCCCGGGACAGGGATAACAATGAGCAGTTCTTC. Translation gives CASSRDRDNNEQFF.

The chain employs TRBV9 and TRBJ1-3; 7 bases are shared with TRBD1. This CDR3 is 15 amino acids long. Trimming at V came to 6 bases and at J to 4 bases, leaving 10 bases not matched to a gene. The germline gives CDR1 SGDLS, CDR2 YYNGEE. CDR3: CASNTQGSTGNTIYF. CDR3 coding DNA: TGTGCCAGCAACACACAGGGGTCTACAGGAAACACCATATATTTT.

J is TRBJ1-4 and V is TRBV28, with TRBD1 as a possible D gene (6 bases). V was trimmed by 5 bases and J by 8 bases, leaving 18 bases between them. The CDR3 has 15 residues. Germline-derived CDR1 and CDR2 are MDHEN and SYDVKM. CDR3 bases: TGTGCCAGCAGTGGCCCGACAGGTGGAAAAGAAAAACTGTTTTTT. Translating it yields CASSGPTGGKEKLFF.

The chain uses TRBV18 and TRBJ2-3; weak D call: TRBD2 (6 bases). CDR3 length: 14 amino acids. Trimming shortened V by 2 bases and J by 2 bases, and 8 bases separated the two germline ends. Germline CDR1 is KGHSH and CDR2 is LQKENI. As DNA, the CDR3 is TGTGCCAGCTCACCAGGGGACTCCACAGATACGCAGTATTTT. Translation gives CASSPGDSTDTQYF.

The chain has TRBV6-5 and TRBJ1-1; 11 positions match TRBD1. The CDR3 has 14 amino acids. The trim removed 6 bases at V and 5 bases at J, leaving 5 bases unmatched. Germline-derived CDR1 and CDR2 are MNHEY and SVGAGI. The CDR3 DNA sequence: TGTGCCAGCAGCCGGGACAGGGGGGTAACTGAAGCTTTCTTT. This sequence encodes CASSRDRGVTEAFF.

This clone was counted only a few times. The chain links TRBV21-1 to TRBJ1-5; no check of the table's D call, TRBD1, against the DNA was made. TRBV21-1 is described as a pseudogene. The CDR3 length is 17 residues. This chain's CDR3 is CASSKGTGIGGHQPQHF. CDR3 in DNA: TGTGCCAGCAGCAAAGGGACAGGCATTGGCGGTCATCAGCCCCAGCATTTT.